The rows below give T cell receptor beta chains drawn from one sample of a study of vaccination effects on CD4 cells after COVID-19. Produced via immunoSEQ multiplex PCR; TCRdb's table is partial and in-frame only. The table lists tens of thousands of clones, 76% of them singletons. Which antigens these TCRs recognize remains unknown. The sequencing here drew on CD4+ T cells from PBMCs cultured with HIV peptides, taken before COVID-19 vaccination. The receptors stem from a human donor who had a prior SARS-CoV-2 infection. The CDR3 runs from the conserved cysteine through the conserved F or W. Fields, in order: J gene, V gene, clone size, D gene, CDR3 DNA, CDR3 protein. D genes are given only for firm matches. The listing skips clone size in some rows; elsewhere it reads once, few, many or a size class.

J: TRBJ2-3; V: TRBV9; size: .; D: .; DNA: TGTGCCAGCAGCGTAGGACAGACAGATACGCAGTATTTT; CDR3: CASSVGQTDTQYF
J: TRBJ2-2; V: TRBV11-2; size: once; D: .; DNA: TGTGCCAGCAGCTTCCAGGCGAACACCGGGGAGCTGTTTTTT; CDR3: CASSFQANTGELFF
J: TRBJ1-4; V: TRBV18; size: few; D: .; DNA: TGTGCCAGCTCACGTGGAGCAACTAATGAAAAACTGTTTTTT; CDR3: CASSRGATNEKLFF
J: TRBJ2-7; V: TRBV20-1; size: .; D: TRBD2; DNA: TGCAGCGCGGCGGGGGGCTACGAGCAGTACTTC; CDR3: CSAAGGYEQYF
J: TRBJ2-3; V: TRBV19; size: once; D: TRBD2; DNA: TGTGCCAGTTCTCGACTAGCGGGGGCTACCACAGATACGCAGTATTTT; CDR3: CASSRLAGATTDTQYF
J: TRBJ1-2; V: TRBV25-1; size: .; D: .; DNA: TGTGCCAGCAGTGACAGGAGACAGAGTTATGGCTACACCTTC; CDR3: CASSDRRQSYGYTF
J: TRBJ2-7; V: TRBV15; size: .; D: .; DNA: TGTGCCACCAGCAGAGCAGATTCCTACGAGCAGTACTTC; CDR3: CATSRADSYEQYF
J: TRBJ2-1; V: TRBV7-2; size: .; D: TRBD2; DNA: TGTGCCAGCAGCCCCCGACTAGCGGGAGATCCTGAGCAGTTCTTC; CDR3: CASSPRLAGDPEQFF
J: TRBJ1-2; V: TRBV9; size: .; D: TRBD1; DNA: TGTGCCAGCAGCGCCGACAGGGCTCGCTATGGCTACACCTTC; CDR3: CASSADRARYGYTF
J: TRBJ1-1; V: TRBV5-1; size: .; D: .; DNA: TGCGCCAGCAGCTTGGGAGTGACGGGCACTGAAGCTTTCTTT; CDR3: CASSLGVTGTEAFF
J: TRBJ2-2; V: TRBV4-3; size: .; D: TRBD2; DNA: TGCGCCAGCAGCCAAGGGACTAGCGGCACCGGGGAGCTGTTTTTT; CDR3: CASSQGTSGTGELFF
J: TRBJ2-1; V: TRBV27; size: .; D: TRBD2; DNA: TGTGCCAGCAGTGGGGGTGGCGGGGGGGCTGCGAATGAGCAGTTCTTC; CDR3: CASSGGGGGAANEQFF
J: TRBJ2-1; V: TRBV5-1; size: .; D: TRBD2; DNA: TGCGCCAGCAGCTTGCCACTAGCGGGGGTCGTCGATGAGCAGTTCTTC; CDR3: CASSLPLAGVVDEQFF
J: TRBJ2-7; V: TRBV2; size: .; D: .; DNA: TGTGCCAGCAGTGTCCATGGACAGACCTACGAGCAGTACTTC; CDR3: CASSVHGQTYEQYF
J: TRBJ2-3; V: TRBV11-3; size: .; D: .; DNA: TGTGCCAGCAGCTTAGAGCGCACAGATACGCAGTATTTT; CDR3: CASSLERTDTQYF
J: TRBJ2-6; V: TRBV6-5; size: .; D: .; DNA: TGTGCCAGCAGTTACAGGGATGTGGGGGCCAACGTCCTGACTTTC; CDR3: CASSYRDVGANVLTF
J: TRBJ2-5; V: TRBV7-2; size: .; D: TRBD2; DNA: TGTGCCAGCAGCTTAGGTTCGCTAGCGGGAGCCCAAGAGACCCAGTACTTC; CDR3: CASSLGSLAGAQETQYF
J: TRBJ1-5; V: TRBV19; size: .; D: .; DNA: TGTGCCAGTAGTATCGGGATATTGGGTTCTCGGCAGCCCCAGCATTTT; CDR3: CASSIGILGSRQPQHF
J: TRBJ1-4; V: TRBV4-1; size: .; D: TRBD1; DNA: TGCGCCAGCAGCCAGACAGGGGAAAATGAAAAACTGTTTTTT; CDR3: CASSQTGENEKLFF
J: TRBJ2-1; V: TRBV6-1; size: .; D: TRBD1; DNA: TGTGCCAGCAGTGAAGGACAGGGGACGCACAATGAGCAGTTCTTC; CDR3: CASSEGQGTHNEQFF
J: TRBJ1-1; V: TRBV5-1; size: once; D: TRBD1; DNA: TGCGCCAGCAGCTTGACAGGGGGCAGTAACACTGAAGCTTTCTTT; CDR3: CASSLTGGSNTEAFF
J: TRBJ2-3; V: TRBV19; size: .; D: .; DNA: TGTGCCAGTAGTAACGCGGACCGAGGGAATACGCAGTATTTT; CDR3: CASSNADRGNTQYF
J: TRBJ2-3; V: TRBV27; size: .; D: TRBD2; DNA: TGTGCCAGCAGTTGGGGACGGGAGGGTGATACGCAGTATTTT; CDR3: CASSWGREGDTQYF
J: TRBJ2-7; V: TRBV2; size: .; D: TRBD1; DNA: TGTGCCAGCTCCGGGACAGGTTACGAGCAGTACTTC; CDR3: CASSGTGYEQYF
J: TRBJ1-2; V: TRBV7-2; size: few; D: .; DNA: TGTGCCAGCAGCTCCCCTCGAGACCCTCGCGGCTACACCTTC; CDR3: CASSSPRDPRGYTF
J: TRBJ2-5; V: TRBV6-4; size: few; D: TRBD1; DNA: TGTGCCAGCAGTGTCTTAGGGGACAGCAAAAAAGAGACCCAGTACTTC; CDR3: CASSVLGDSKKETQYF
J: TRBJ1-1; V: TRBV5-8; size: .; D: .; DNA: TGTGCCAGCAGCTTGGGGATGGATCCTATTGGGAACACTGAAGCTTTCTTT; CDR3: CASSLGMDPIGNTEAFF
J: TRBJ1-4; V: TRBV7-9; size: .; D: .; DNA: TGTGCCAGCAGCTTAACGGGATATGAAAAACTGTTTTTT; CDR3: CASSLTGYEKLFF
J: TRBJ2-1; V: TRBV7-9; size: few; D: TRBD1; DNA: TGTGCCAGCAGCCATGTCGTATCCGAGACAGGGGTGTACAATGAGCAGTTCTTC; CDR3: CASSHVVSETGVYNEQFF
J: TRBJ1-5; V: TRBV7-2; size: .; D: .; DNA: TGTGCCAGCAGCTTACTGGGAATCAATCAGCCCCAGCATTTT; CDR3: CASSLLGINQPQHF
J: TRBJ2-4; V: TRBV7-9; size: .; D: .; DNA: TGTGCCAGCAGCTTAGCGCAGGGGAGCAAAAACATTCAGTACTTC; CDR3: CASSLAQGSKNIQYF
J: TRBJ1-1; V: TRBV7-8; size: .; D: .; DNA: TGTGCCAGCAGCTTAGGTAGTGGATTGACTGAAGCTTTCTTT; CDR3: CASSLGSGLTEAFF
J: TRBJ2-5; V: TRBV20-1; size: .; D: TRBD2; DNA: TGCAGTGCTAGTACTAGCGGGAGTCTAAGTTTAGCGGGGACCCAGTACTTC; CDR3: CSASTSGSLSLAGTQYF
J: TRBJ2-7; V: TRBV5-1; size: .; D: .; DNA: TGCGCCAGCAGCTTGGGACTACTTTCCTACGAGCAGTACTTC; CDR3: CASSLGLLSYEQYF
J: TRBJ1-2; V: TRBV28; size: .; D: TRBD1; DNA: TGTGCCAGCGGACAGGGCCAAGAATCTTATGGCTACACCTTC; CDR3: CASGQGQESYGYTF
J: TRBJ2-1; V: TRBV9; size: .; D: .; DNA: TGTGCCAGCAGCGTAGCTCCCAGGGACGATGAGCAGTTCTTC; CDR3: CASSVAPRDDEQFF
J: TRBJ2-3; V: TRBV5-5; size: .; D: .; DNA: TGTGCCAGCAGCTTTTTAGATACGCAGTATTTT; CDR3: CASSFLDTQYF
J: TRBJ2-1; V: TRBV11-3; size: .; D: TRBD2; DNA: TGTGCCAGCAGCTTAGGGGCTAGCGGGAGGGCCAATGAGCAGTTCTTC; CDR3: CASSLGASGRANEQFF
J: TRBJ2-5; V: TRBV5-6; size: .; D: .; DNA: TGTGCCAGCAGCTTTCCGGTCGGGCAAGAGACCCAGTACTTC; CDR3: CASSFPVGQETQYF
J: TRBJ1-2; V: TRBV23-1; size: .; D: TRBD1; DNA: TGCGCCAGCAGTCAATCACGACAGGGTGAGTATGGCTACACCTTC; CDR3: CASSQSRQGEYGYTF
J: TRBJ1-2; V: TRBV27; size: .; D: .; DNA: TGTGCCAGCAGTCAACCCGGGACCAACTATGGCTACACCTTC; CDR3: CASSQPGTNYGYTF